These T cell receptor beta chains were read from a single sample in a study of sequential checkpoint blockade in melanoma. Some clones are missing from TCRdb's copy, which holds only in-frame ones; the method was immunoSEQ multiplex PCR. Here the sample spans roughly 20,000 clones, 80% to 90% being singletons. The sample here was CD8+ T cells sorted from blood (inferred from file names), taken from a patient given nivolumab and ipilimumab in sequence. Receptors were obtained from a human donor with melanoma. The CDR3 runs from the conserved cysteine through the conserved F or W. A D gene is named only where the DNA matches it firmly. Some rows mark clone size as missing; the rest say once, few, many or name a class of expanded clone.

V: TRBV5-6; D: TRBD1; size: -; J: TRBJ1-2; CDR3: CASSLFRGLDGYTF; DNA: TGTGCCAGCAGCTTGTTCAGGGGGCTAGATGGCTACACCTTC
V: TRBV29-1; D: -; size: -; J: TRBJ1-1; CDR3: CSVEPSDSPNTEAFF; DNA: TGCAGCGTTGAACCTTCGGACAGCCCGAACACTGAAGCTTTCTTT
V: TRBV5-4; D: -; size: once; J: TRBJ2-7; CDR3: CASSLAGSLYEQYF; DNA: TGTGCCAGCAGCTTGGCCGGGAGTCTTTACGAGCAGTACTTC
V: TRBV27; D: TRBD2; size: once; J: TRBJ2-1; CDR3: CASRASLAGGIYRAYNEQFF; DNA: TGTGCCAGCAGGGCGTCGTTAGCGGGAGGCATCTATAGGGCCTACAATGAGCAGTTCTTC
V: TRBV13; D: -; size: -; J: TRBJ1-6; CDR3: CASSLAQGTSPLHF; DNA: TGTGCCAGCAGCTTAGCCCAGGGGACTTCACCCCTCCACTTT
V: TRBV15; D: -; size: -; J: TRBJ1-5; CDR3: CATSINPGDADQPQHF; DNA: TGTGCCACCAGCATCAATCCCGGAGACGCCGATCAGCCCCAGCATTTT
V: TRBV19; D: TRBD1; size: few; J: TRBJ2-1; CDR3: CASSVDRGNEQFF; DNA: TGTGCCAGTAGTGTTGACAGGGGAAATGAGCAGTTCTTC
V: TRBV5-6; D: -; size: -; J: TRBJ1-1; CDR3: CASSLASRMNTEAFF; DNA: TGTGCCAGCAGCTTGGCTAGTCGGATGAACACTGAAGCTTTCTTT
V: TRBV7-9; D: -; size: few; J: TRBJ2-7; CDR3: CASSTDSYEQYF; DNA: TGTGCCAGCAGCACCGACAGTTACGAGCAGTACTTC
V: TRBV29-1; D: -; size: -; J: TRBJ2-5; CDR3: CSVVGGGEQYF; DNA: TGCAGCGTTGTGGGGGGTGGTGAGCAGTACTTC
V: TRBV28; D: -; size: once; J: TRBJ1-1; CDR3: CASTIYTEAFF; DNA: TGTGCCAGCACTATTTACACTGAAGCTTTCTTT
V: TRBV19; D: TRBD1; size: -; J: TRBJ2-7; CDR3: CASSPRTGDYEQYF; DNA: TGTGCCAGTAGCCCCAGGACAGGGGACTACGAGCAGTACTTC
V: TRBV6-5; D: TRBD1; size: -; J: TRBJ1-1; CDR3: CASSYPTGLAFF; DNA: TGTGCCAGCAGTTACCCGACAGGGTTGGCTTTCTTT
V: TRBV7-2; D: TRBD2; size: few; J: TRBJ2-7; CDR3: CASNRAGGRVNEQYF; DNA: TGTGCCAGCAATCGCGCTGGCGGGAGGGTTAACGAGCAGTACTTC
V: TRBV11-2; D: TRBD1; size: -; J: TRBJ2-7; CDR3: CASSLDLGQGAFGYEQYF; DNA: TGTGCCAGCAGCTTAGATCTCGGGCAGGGGGCTTTCGGGTACGAGCAGTACTTC
V: TRBV28; D: -; size: once; J: TRBJ2-7; CDR3: CASSLAAVSYEQYF; DNA: TGTGCCAGCAGTTTAGCGGCAGTGTCATACGAGCAGTACTTC
V: TRBV6-5; D: -; size: -; J: TRBJ2-3; CDR3: CASSWMEGDTQYF; DNA: TGTGCCAGCAGTTGGATGGAGGGAGATACGCAGTATTTT
V: TRBV27; D: -; size: -; J: TRBJ2-2; CDR3: CASRRGFGNTGELFF; DNA: TGTGCCAGCCGCCGGGGGTTCGGGAACACCGGGGAGCTGTTTTTT
V: TRBV29-1; D: -; size: -; J: TRBJ1-2; CDR3: CSVESSLMDYGYTF; DNA: TGCAGCGTTGAATCTTCCCTAATGGACTATGGCTACACCTTC
V: TRBV28; D: TRBD1; size: medium-sized; J: TRBJ1-5; CDR3: CASSTGTAQPQHF; DNA: TGTGCCAGCAGTACCGGGACAGCTCAGCCCCAGCATTTT
V: TRBV6-5; D: -; size: -; J: TRBJ1-5; CDR3: CASSQEDGGGQPQHF; DNA: TGTGCCAGCAGTCAAGAGGACGGGGGGGGCCAGCCCCAGCATTTT
V: TRBV9; D: TRBD2; size: -; J: TRBJ2-2; CDR3: CASSLGRATGELFF; DNA: TGTGCCAGCAGCCTCGGGAGGGCAACCGGGGAGCTGTTTTTT
V: TRBV2; D: -; size: -; J: TRBJ2-2; CDR3: CASARTDTGELFF; DNA: TGTGCCAGTGCCCGGACAGACACCGGGGAGCTGTTTTTT
V: TRBV6-4; D: -; size: -; J: TRBJ2-1; CDR3: CASSTGTGKGEQFF; DNA: TGTGCCAGCAGTACCGGGACTGGTAAGGGCGAGCAGTTCTTC
V: TRBV7-9; D: -; size: -; J: TRBJ2-7; CDR3: CASSSPTSTSYEQYF; DNA: TGTGCCAGCAGCTCCCCCACTAGTACATCCTACGAGCAGTACTTC
V: TRBV5-6; D: -; size: once; J: TRBJ1-5; CDR3: CASSLGGGQPQHF; DNA: TGTGCCAGCAGCCTGGGGGGAGGCCAGCCCCAGCATTTT
V: TRBV19; D: -; size: few; J: TRBJ1-5; CDR3: CASSIVGRGRDQPQHF; DNA: TGTGCCAGTAGTATAGTGGGGAGGGGACGGGATCAGCCCCAGCATTTT
V: TRBV14; D: TRBD1; size: -; J: TRBJ1-5; CDR3: CASSLDRDRQPQHF; DNA: TGTGCCAGCAGCTTAGACAGGGACCGTCAGCCCCAGCATTTT
V: TRBV28; D: -; size: -; J: TRBJ1-4; CDR3: CASSEPDFEKLFF; DNA: TGTGCCAGCAGTGAACCCGACTTTGAAAAACTGTTTTTT
V: TRBV7-8; D: TRBD1; size: -; J: TRBJ2-7; CDR3: CASTPGTGAYEQYF; DNA: TGTGCCAGCACGCCCGGGACAGGGGCTTACGAGCAGTACTTC
V: TRBV5-6; D: -; size: few; J: TRBJ1-1; CDR3: CASSLDRWDTEAFF; DNA: TGTGCCAGCAGCTTGGACAGGTGGGACACTGAAGCTTTCTTT
V: TRBV15; D: TRBD1; size: -; J: TRBJ2-7; CDR3: CATSIGQGGSYEQYF; DNA: TGTGCCACCAGCATAGGACAGGGAGGCTCCTACGAGCAGTACTTC
V: TRBV30; D: TRBD2; size: -; J: TRBJ2-7; CDR3: CAWRDSPGGGVLYEQYF; DNA: TGTGCCTGGAGGGACTCTCCTGGCGGGGGGGTATTATACGAGCAGTACTTC
V: TRBV28; D: TRBD2; size: -; J: TRBJ2-5; CDR3: CASSFGTSGEETQYF; DNA: TGTGCCAGCAGTTTTGGCACTAGCGGGGAAGAGACCCAGTACTTC
V: TRBV7-6; D: -; size: -; J: TRBJ1-1; CDR3: CASSFSVNTEAFF; DNA: TGTGCCAGCAGCTTCAGTGTGAACACTGAAGCTTTCTTT
V: TRBV5-5; D: -; size: -; J: TRBJ1-5; CDR3: CASSAGTGYNQPQHF; DNA: TGTGCCAGCAGCGCGGGGACGGGCTACAATCAGCCCCAGCATTTT
V: TRBV6-1; D: -; size: -; J: TRBJ2-7; CDR3: CASRDKLISYEQYF; DNA: TGTGCCAGCAGGGACAAGCTTATCTCCTACGAGCAGTACTTC